Reported below is one TCR beta chain. Its antigen is still unknown. The CDR3 length is 13 residues. Trimming removed 5 bases from V and 6 bases from J, with 10 bases in between. CDR1 and CDR2 (germline): SGHAT, FQNNGV. The data stem from a study of cytotoxic CD8 clonotypes in ibrutinib-treated CLL. About the study: Response specimens were obtained following a median treatment duration of about 12 months, with a range of 6 to 36. Study outcomes and limitations: Starting clonality was above that of age-matched healthy donors and tracked circulating CD8+ T-cell counts. Samples from sustained-remission and progressing patients were taken at different times. Clonality increased at ibrutinib response, then returned toward baseline at progression.

Generated by immunoSEQ multiplex PCR, the TCRdb table keeps only in-frame clones and is missing some. Of approximately 200,000 clones in the sample, 72% are singletons; the top ten hold around an eighth. Sequencing was performed on PBMCs, taken after 24 months of ibrutinib treatment. The V gene is TRBV11-2, the J gene TRBJ2-2; maybe TRBD2 (6 bases). The TCR was taken from a human donor with chronic lymphocytic leukemia. CDR3 in DNA: TGTGCCAGCAGCGCTGGAGGGGCCGGGGAGCTGTTTTTT. It is translated as CASSAGGAGELFF.